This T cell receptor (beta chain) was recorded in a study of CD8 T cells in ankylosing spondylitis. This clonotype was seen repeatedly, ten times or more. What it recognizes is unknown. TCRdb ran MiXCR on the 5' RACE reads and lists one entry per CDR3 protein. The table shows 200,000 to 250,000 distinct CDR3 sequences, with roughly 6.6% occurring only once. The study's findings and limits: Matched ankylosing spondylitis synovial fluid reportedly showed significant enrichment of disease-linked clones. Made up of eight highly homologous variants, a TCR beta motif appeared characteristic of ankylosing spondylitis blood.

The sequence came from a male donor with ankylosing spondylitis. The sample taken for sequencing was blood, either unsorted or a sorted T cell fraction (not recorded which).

Here the CDR3 reads CASSLGGLNNEQFF. The CDR3 DNA is TGTGCCAGCAGCTTAGGTGGACTAAACAATGAGCAGTTCTTC. The chain links TRBV7-9 to TRBJ2-1; weak D call: TRBD2 (6 bases). V was pared by 1 base and J by 5 bases, with 9 bases between. The germline V gene encodes CDR1 SEHNR and CDR2 FQNEAQ (reference sequence). The CDR3 contains 14 residues.